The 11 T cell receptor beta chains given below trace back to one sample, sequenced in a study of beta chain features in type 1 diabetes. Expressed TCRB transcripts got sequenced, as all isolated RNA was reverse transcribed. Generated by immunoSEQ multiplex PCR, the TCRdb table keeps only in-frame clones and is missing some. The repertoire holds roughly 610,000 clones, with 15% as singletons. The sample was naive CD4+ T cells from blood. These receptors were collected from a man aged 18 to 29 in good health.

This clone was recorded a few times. The CDR3 nucleotides are TGTGCCAGCAGCCCTAAGGATAGCGGGAGGAGGGCCTACAATGAGCAGTTCTTC. Translated: CASSPKDSGRRAYNEQFF. V is TRBV9 and J is TRBJ2-1; the match to TRBD2 covers 10 bases. CDR1 SGDLS and CDR2 YYNGEE come from the germline V gene. V dropped 4 bases and J dropped 2; count of bases not matched to a gene: 12. This CDR3 contains 18 residues. The full variable domain, its missing parts supplied by reference TRBV9 and TRBJ2-1, is DSGVTQTPKHLITATGQRVTLRCSPRSGDLSVYWYQQSLDQGLQFLIQYYNGEERAKGNILERFSAQQFPDLHSELNLSSLELGDSALYFCASSPKDSGRRAYNEQFFGPGTRLTVL.

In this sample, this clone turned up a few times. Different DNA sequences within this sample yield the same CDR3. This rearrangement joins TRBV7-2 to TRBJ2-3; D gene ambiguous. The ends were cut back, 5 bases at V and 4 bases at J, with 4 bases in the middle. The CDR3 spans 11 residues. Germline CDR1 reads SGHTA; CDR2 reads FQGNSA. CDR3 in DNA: TGTGCCAGCAGCCTTGCAGATACGCAGTATTTT. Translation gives CASSLADTQYF.

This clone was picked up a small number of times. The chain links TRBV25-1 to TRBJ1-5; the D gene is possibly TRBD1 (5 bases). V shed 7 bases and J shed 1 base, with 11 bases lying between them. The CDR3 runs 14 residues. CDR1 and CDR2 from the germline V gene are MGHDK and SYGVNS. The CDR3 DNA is TGTGCCAGCACCGGGACGGGGAGCAATCAGCCCCAGCATTTT. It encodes CASTGTGSNQPQHF.

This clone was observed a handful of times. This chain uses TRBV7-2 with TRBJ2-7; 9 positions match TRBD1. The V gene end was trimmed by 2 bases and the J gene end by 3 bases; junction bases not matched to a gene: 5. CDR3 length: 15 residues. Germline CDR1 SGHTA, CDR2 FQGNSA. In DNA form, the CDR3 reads TGTGCCAGCAGCTTACAGGAGGGACAGGGCTACGAGCAGTACTTC. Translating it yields CASSLQEGQGYEQYF.

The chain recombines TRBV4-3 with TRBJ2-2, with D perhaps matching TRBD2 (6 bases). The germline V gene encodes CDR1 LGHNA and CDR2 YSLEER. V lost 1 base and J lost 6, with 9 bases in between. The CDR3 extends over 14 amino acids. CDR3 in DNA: TGCGCCAGCAGCCAAGTAAGGGACTCCGGGGAGCTGTTTTTT. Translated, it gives CASSQVRDSGELFF.

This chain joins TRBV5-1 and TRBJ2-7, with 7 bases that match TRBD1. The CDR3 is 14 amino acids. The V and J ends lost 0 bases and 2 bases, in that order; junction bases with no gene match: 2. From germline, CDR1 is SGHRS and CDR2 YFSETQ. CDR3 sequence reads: CASSLGDRAYEQYF. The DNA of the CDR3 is TGCGCCAGCAGCTTGGGGGACAGAGCCTACGAGCAGTACTTC.

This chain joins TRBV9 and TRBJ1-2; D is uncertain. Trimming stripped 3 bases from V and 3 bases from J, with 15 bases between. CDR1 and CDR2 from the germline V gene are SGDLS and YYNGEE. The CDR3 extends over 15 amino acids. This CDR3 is CASSAWGGSDYGYTF. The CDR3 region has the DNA TGTGCCAGCAGCGCCTGGGGAGGGTCGGACTATGGCTACACCTTC.

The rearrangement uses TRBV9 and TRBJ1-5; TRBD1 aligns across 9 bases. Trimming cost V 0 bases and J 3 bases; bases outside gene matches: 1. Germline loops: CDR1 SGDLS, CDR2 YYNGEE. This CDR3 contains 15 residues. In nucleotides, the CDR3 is TGTGCCAGCAGCGTAGGACAGGGGGTCAATCAGCCCCAGCATTTT. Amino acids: CASSVGQGVNQPQHF.

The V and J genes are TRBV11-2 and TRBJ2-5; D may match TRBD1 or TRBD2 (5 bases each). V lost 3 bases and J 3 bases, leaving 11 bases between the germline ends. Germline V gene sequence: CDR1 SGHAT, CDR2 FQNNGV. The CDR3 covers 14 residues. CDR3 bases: TGTGCCAGCAGCTTCCGGGGCCCCAAAGAGACCCAGTACTTC. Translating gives CASSFRGPKETQYF.

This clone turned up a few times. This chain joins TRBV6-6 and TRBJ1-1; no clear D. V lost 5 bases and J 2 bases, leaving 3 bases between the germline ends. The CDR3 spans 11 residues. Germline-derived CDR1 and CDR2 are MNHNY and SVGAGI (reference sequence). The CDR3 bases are TGTGCCAGCAGTCCAAACACTGAAGCTTTCTTT. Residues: CASSPNTEAFF.

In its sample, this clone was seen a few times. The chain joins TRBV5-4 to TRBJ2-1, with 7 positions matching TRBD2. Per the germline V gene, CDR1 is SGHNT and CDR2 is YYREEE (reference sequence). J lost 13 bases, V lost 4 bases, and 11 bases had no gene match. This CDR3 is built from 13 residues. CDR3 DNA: TGTGCCAGCAGCGGAACAAAGGGACTACAACAGTTCTTC. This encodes CASSGTKGLQQFF. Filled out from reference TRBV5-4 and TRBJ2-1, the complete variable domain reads ETGVTQSPTHLIKTRGQQVTLRCSSQSGHNTVSWYQQALGQGPQFIFQYYREEENGRGNFPPRFSGLQFPNYSSELNVNALELDDSALYLCASSGTKGLQQFFGPGTRLTVL.